The 30 T cell receptor beta chains in this list originate from one sample, sequenced in a study of early T cells in non-severe SARS-CoV-2 infection. TCRdb redid the calling of the 5' RACE reads with MiXCR, one entry per CDR3 protein. The sample lists around 71,000 distinct CDR3 sequences; approximately 14% were seen once. This material consisted of whole blood, taken at baseline. These receptors were collected from an adult who was a healthcare worker with PCR-confirmed SARS-CoV-2 infection or an uninfected control (not recorded which).

This clonotype was recorded at least ten times. This rearrangement joins TRBV18 to TRBJ2-3; D is perhaps TRBD1 (6 bases). Trimming cost V 3 bases and J 2 bases, with 15 bases left between them. There are 16 residues in the CDR3. Germline-derived CDR1 and CDR2 are KGHSH and LQKENI. CDR3 loop: CASSPSLMGATDTQYF. CDR3 bases: TGTGCCAGCTCACCTTCTTTGATGGGGGCCACAGATACGCAGTATTTT.

V gene TRBV28 combines with J gene TRBJ2-3; 9 positions match TRBD2. The junction had 1 base not matched to a gene; V was cut back by 3 bases and J by 0 bases. Per the germline V gene, CDR1 is MDHEN and CDR2 is SYDVKM. This CDR3 is built from 15 residues. The CDR3 DNA sequence: TGTGCCAGCAGTTTGGGGACTAGCAGCACAGATACGCAGTATTTT. This encodes CASSLGTSSTDTQYF.

This clonotype has a handful of counts. V and J are TRBV6-6 and TRBJ1-1; 7 bases match TRBD1. The CDR3 has 15 residues. Germline assignment: CDR1 MNHNY and CDR2 SVGAGI (reference sequence). The junction had 4 bases not matched to a gene; V was cut back by 2 bases and J by 1 base. The chain's CDR3 is CASSYKRQGNTEAFF. CDR3 nucleotides: TGTGCCAGCAGTTACAAGCGACAGGGGAACACTGAAGCTTTCTTT.

This clonotype was observed at least ten times. The chain carries TRBV7-3 and TRBJ2-3; no clear D. CDR3 length: 12 residues. Germline assignment: CDR1 SGHTA and CDR2 FQGTGA. Trimming took 3 bases from V and 5 from J, leaving 6 bases between them. In nucleotides, the CDR3 is TGTGCCAGCAGCTTCGCCGGAGATACGCAGTATTTT. This gives the protein CASSFAGDTQYF.

There are a few counts of this clonotype. The J gene is TRBJ1-6, the V gene TRBV5-1, with D maybe TRBD1 (6 bases). The germline V gene has CDR1 SGHRS and CDR2 YFSETQ. The CDR3 sequence is 14 residues long. Trimming shortened V by 4 bases and J by 10 bases, and 15 bases separated the two germline ends. CDR3 amino acids: CASSPDSLESPLHF. CDR3 in DNA: TGCGCCAGCAGCCCGGACAGTTTGGAATCACCCCTCCACTTT.

This clonotype has more than one count but fewer than ten. This chain connects TRBV10-3 to TRBJ2-3; 11 bases fit TRBD1. V shed 5 bases and J 1 base; nucleotides not matched to a gene: 5. CDR1 ENHRY and CDR2 SYGVKD come from the germline V gene. This CDR3 comprises 16 residues. In DNA, the CDR3 is TGTGCCATCAGTCCGGACAGGGGGCTTGGCACAGATACGCAGTATTTT. It specifies CAISPDRGLGTDTQYF.

The chain couples TRBV7-8 to TRBJ1-5; D ambiguous. This CDR3 spans 16 amino acids. The germline gives CDR1 SGHVS, CDR2 FQNEAQ. The V gene lost 5 bases and the J gene lost 2 bases, with 16 bases spanning the gap. CDR3 in amino acids: CASSPTGRVGNQPQHF. As DNA, the CDR3 is TGTGCCAGCAGCCCGACGGGGAGGGTAGGCAATCAGCCCCAGCATTTT.

This clonotype turned up a few times. The J gene is TRBJ2-3, the V gene TRBV18, with 10 bases fitting TRBD1. The V segment lost 2 bases and the J segment 5 bases; nucleotides outside the gene matches: 7. Germline loops: CDR1 KGHSH, CDR2 LQKENI. The CDR3 has 16 amino acids. The CDR3 sequence is CASSPLTGGSVDTQYF. CDR3 DNA sequence: TGTGCCAGCTCACCATTGACAGGGGGCTCGGTAGATACGCAGTATTTT.

This CDR3 is CASSHPTGGYGYTF. CDR3 coding DNA: TGTGCCAGCAGCCACCCGACAGGGGGATATGGCTACACCTTC. This rearrangement joins TRBV4-2 to TRBJ1-2; 9 bases map to TRBD1. The junction had 4 bases not matched to a gene; V was cut back by 3 bases and J by 5 bases. CDR1 and CDR2 from the germline V gene are LGHNA and YNFKEQ. The CDR3 contains 14 residues.

There are a few counts of this clonotype. This rearrangement joins TRBV29-1 to TRBJ1-2; tentatively, D is TRBD1 (5 bases). The V gene's germline CDR1 is SQVTM and CDR2 ANQGSEA. The V and J ends lost 5 bases and 1 base respectively, with 11 bases between them. This CDR3 region has 13 residues. This CDR3 is CSVRSQVNYGYTF. CDR3 bases: TGCAGCGTTCGTTCACAGGTTAACTATGGCTACACCTTC.

This clonotype appeared a few times. V and J are TRBV9 and TRBJ2-2; D gene ambiguous. This CDR3 has 13 residues. Germline V gene lookup returns CDR1 SGDLS and CDR2 YYNGEE. V lost 4 bases to trimming and J lost 7 bases, with 11 bases between them. The CDR3, as DNA: TGTGCCAGCAGCCCGCAGTTTGGCGGGGAGCTGTTTTTT. Translation gives CASSPQFGGELFF.

There are a few counts of this clonotype. V and J are TRBV7-2 and TRBJ2-5; D may match TRBD1 or TRBD2 (5 bases each). Germline CDR1 is SGHTA and CDR2 is FQGNSA. Between the trimmed V and J ends, which lost 1 base and 2 bases, there was a span of 11 bases. The CDR3 loop spans 15 amino acids. The CDR3 DNA reads TGTGCCAGCAGCTTAGGGGGGAAGTCACAAGAGACCCAGTACTTC. Translating it yields CASSLGGKSQETQYF.

The table lists this clonotype with many counts. The chain couples TRBV15 to TRBJ2-3, with 10 bases aligning to TRBD1. V lost 3 bases and J lost 4; bases outside the gene matches: 10. This CDR3 has 17 amino acids. Germline loops: CDR1 LNHNV, CDR2 YYDKDF (reference sequence). The CDR3 is CATSRVPRDRGADTQYF. CDR3 DNA: TGTGCCACCAGCAGGGTTCCCCGGGACAGGGGAGCAGATACGCAGTATTTT.

The J gene is TRBJ2-3, the V gene TRBV14; 10 positions match TRBD2. V lost 1 base to trimming and J lost 7 bases; unmatched junction nucleotides: 14. CDR3 length equals 18 residues. Germline values: CDR1 SGHDN, CDR2 FVKESK. CDR3 DNA: TGTGCCAGCAGCCAAGGGCCCCCCGGGACTAGCGCTATACATACGCAGTATTTT. Translation: CASSQGPPGTSAIHTQYF.

This clonotype came up a few times. The V and J genes are TRBV20-1 and TRBJ2-7; tentatively, D is TRBD2 (5 bases). V was clipped by 5 bases and J by 1 base, with 12 bases between them. The CDR3 is made up of 13 amino acids. Germline CDR1 is DFQATT and CDR2 is SNEGSKA (reference sequence). The CDR3 DNA is TGCAGTGCTTTATCGGAGCGGTCCTACGAGCAGTACTTC. Residues: CSALSERSYEQYF.

The chain recombines TRBV11-2 with TRBJ2-7; no clear D gene. This CDR3 is built from 11 residues. Germline loops: CDR1 SGHAT, CDR2 FQNNGV. V was cut by 5 bases and J by 6 bases, with 8 bases left in between. CDR3 DNA sequence: TGTGCCAGCAGCGTTTATTTCGAGCAGTACTTC. It specifies CASSVYFEQYF.

This clonotype was detected ten times or more. This sequence joins TRBV28 and TRBJ2-1; 10 bases align to TRBD2. The CDR3 is made up of 15 amino acids. Germline V CDR1 and CDR2: MDHEN, SYDVKM. V trimming: 6 bases; J trimming: 3 bases; junction bases outside the gene matches: 5. The CDR3 coding sequence is TGTGCCAGCAGACCGACTAGCGGGTACTACAATGAGCAGTTCTTC. Its protein is CASRPTSGYYNEQFF.

In its sample, this clonotype was seen a few times. The chain recombines TRBV7-9 with TRBJ1-1; 8 bases line up with TRBD1. Germline-derived CDR1 and CDR2 are SEHNR and FQNEAQ (reference sequence). The CDR3 length is 13 residues. Trimming removed 3 bases from V and 6 bases from J; junction bases left unmatched: 3. The CDR3 DNA follows: TGTGCCAGCAGCTTCCCAGGGGGCCCTGAAGCTTTCTTT. Amino acid sequence: CASSFPGGPEAFF.

The sample holds a few counts of this clonotype. The genes are TRBV2 and TRBJ2-7, with TRBD2 identical over 13 bases. This CDR3 has 13 residues. V shed 10 bases and J 3 bases; nucleotides not matched to a gene: 3. Germline CDR1 is SNHLY and CDR2 is FYNNEI. Here the CDR3 DNA reads TGTGCCATTGGGACTAGCGGGGTCTACGAGCAGTACTTC. Translated: CAIGTSGVYEQYF.

This clonotype was counted at least ten times. The chain joins TRBV3-1 to TRBJ2-1; a possible D gene is TRBD2 (6 bases). The CDR3 is made up of 14 amino acids. Germline V gene sequence: CDR1 LGHDT, CDR2 YNNKEL (reference sequence). V was cut by 1 base and J by 7 bases, with 11 bases left in between. The CDR3 loop is CASSQAGSWNEQFF. CDR3 bases: TGTGCCAGCAGCCAAGCCGGGAGTTGGAATGAGCAGTTCTTC.

This clonotype was found once. The chain uses TRBV27 and TRBJ2-1, with D unresolved. CDR1 is MNHEY and CDR2 is SMNVEV in the germline V gene (reference sequence). With 6 bases removed from V and 10 bases from J, the gap between germline ends came to 10 bases. The length of the CDR3 is 11 residues. CDR3 DNA sequence: TGTGCCAGCAGAGATAACGGAGAGCAGTTCTTC. Amino acid sequence: CASRDNGEQFF.

The chain recombines TRBV20-1 with TRBJ2-3; D ambiguous. This CDR3 is built from 11 residues. Trimming pared 0 bases from V and 10 bases from J, leaving 8 bases between. CDR1 and CDR2 from the germline V gene are DFQATT and SNEGSKA (reference sequence). CDR3 coding DNA: TGCAGTGCTAGAGATGCTCAGGCGCAGTATTTT. Translation: CSARDAQAQYF.

This chain uses TRBV18 with TRBJ1-1, with a possible D match to TRBD1 (5 bases). The CDR3 has 15 amino acids. Germline V gene data show CDR1 as KGHSH and CDR2 as LQKENI. V lost 2 bases, J lost 6 bases, and 16 bases lay in between. Here the CDR3 DNA reads TGTGCCAGCTCACCAAATGCTCAGGGTAGATCTGAAGCTTTCTTT. It specifies CASSPNAQGRSEAFF.

CDR3 sequence reads: CASSLGGFYEQYF. DNA for the CDR3: TGTGCCAGCAGCTTAGGGGGATTCTACGAGCAGTACTTC. The V gene is TRBV7-9, the J gene TRBJ2-7; D gene uncertain. Per germline, CDR1 SEHNR and CDR2 FQNEAQ (reference sequence). CDR3 length: 13 amino acids. V was pared by 1 base and J by 3 bases, with 7 bases between.

This clonotype has ten or more counts. The rearrangement uses TRBV5-1 and TRBJ2-1; TRBD2 aligns across 8 bases. There are 15 residues in the CDR3. CDR1 SGHRS and CDR2 YFSETQ come from the germline V gene. Unmatched junction bases numbered 2, after V lost 0 bases and J lost 3 bases. Here the CDR3 DNA reads TGCGCCAGCAGCTTGGTAGCGGGAATCTACAATGAGCAGTTCTTC. Translated: CASSLVAGIYNEQFF.

This clonotype was counted at least ten times. The gene calls are TRBV3-1 and TRBJ2-3; D unresolved. CDR1 and CDR2 (germline): LGHDT, YNNKEL (reference sequence). This CDR3 region has 15 residues. Trimming removed 1 base from V and 0 bases from J, with 8 bases in between. The CDR3 sequence is CASSQGAASTDTQYF. The CDR3 coding sequence is TGTGCCAGCAGCCAAGGGGCGGCGAGCACAGATACGCAGTATTTT.

The chain recombines TRBV28 with TRBJ2-3; D is unresolved. The germline CDR1 and CDR2 sequences are MDHEN and SYDVKM. The CDR3 spans 12 residues. V was clipped by 4 bases and J by 1 base, with 3 bases between them. The CDR3 nucleotides read TGTGCCAGCAGTTCGGGCACAGATACGCAGTATTTT. Translating gives CASSSGTDTQYF.

This sequence joins TRBV5-1 and TRBJ2-1, with D possibly being TRBD1 (5 bases). With 2 bases removed from V and 14 bases from J, the gap between germline ends came to 17 bases. CDR3 length: 13 amino acids. Per germline, CDR1 SGHRS and CDR2 YFSETQ. CDR3 residues: CASSFRVERQKFF. The CDR3 bases are TGCGCCAGCAGCTTCCGGGTAGAGCGACAGAAGTTCTTC.

The V and J genes are TRBV24-1 and TRBJ2-3, with unresolved D. With 8 bases removed from V and 2 bases from J, the gap between germline ends came to 16 bases. This CDR3 is built from 15 residues. The germline gives CDR1 KGHDR, CDR2 SFDVKD. CDR3: CATNARTLSTDTQYF. CDR3 nucleotide sequence: TGTGCCACCAATGCACGGACCCTGTCCACAGATACGCAGTATTTT.

The chain joins TRBV9 to TRBJ2-1; 14 nucleotides align to TRBD2. The germline gives CDR1 SGDLS, CDR2 YYNGEE. The CDR3 is 17 residues long. Trimming at V came to 3 bases and at J to 4 bases, leaving 6 bases not matched to a gene. The CDR3 DNA reads as TGTGCCAGCAGCGCCGGGACTAGCGGGAGTGGGTACAATGAGCAGTTCTTC. It specifies CASSAGTSGSGYNEQFF.